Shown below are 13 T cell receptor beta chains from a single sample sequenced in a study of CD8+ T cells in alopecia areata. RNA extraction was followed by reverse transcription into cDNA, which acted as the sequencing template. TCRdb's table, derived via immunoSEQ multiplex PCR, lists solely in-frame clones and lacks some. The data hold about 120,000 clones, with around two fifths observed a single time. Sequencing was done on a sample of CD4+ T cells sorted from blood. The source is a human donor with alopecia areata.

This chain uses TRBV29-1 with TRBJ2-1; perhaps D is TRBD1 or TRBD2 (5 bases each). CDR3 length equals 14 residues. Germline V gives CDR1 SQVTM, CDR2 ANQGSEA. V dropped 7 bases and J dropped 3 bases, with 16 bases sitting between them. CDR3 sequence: CSAGAILFYNEQFF. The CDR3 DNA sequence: TGCAGCGCCGGGGCGATACTCTTCTACAATGAGCAGTTCTTC.

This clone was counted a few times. This chain's CDR3 is CASSLVAGPGEQYF. As DNA, the CDR3 is TGCGCCAGCAGCTTGGTAGCAGGGCCTGGCGAGCAGTACTTC. The J gene is TRBJ2-7, the V gene TRBV5-1, with a weak D call TRBD1 (5 bases). Between the trimmed V and J ends, which lost 0 bases and 6 bases, there was a span of 13 bases. This CDR3 spans 14 amino acids. Germline CDR1 reads SGHRS; CDR2 reads YFSETQ.

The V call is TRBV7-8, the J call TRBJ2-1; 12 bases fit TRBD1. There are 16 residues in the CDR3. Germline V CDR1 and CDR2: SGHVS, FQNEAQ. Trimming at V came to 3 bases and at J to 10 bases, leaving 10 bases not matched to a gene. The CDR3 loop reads CASSFDPGQGAREQFF. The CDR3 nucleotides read TGTGCCAGCAGCTTTGATCCGGGACAGGGGGCTAGAGAGCAGTTCTTC.

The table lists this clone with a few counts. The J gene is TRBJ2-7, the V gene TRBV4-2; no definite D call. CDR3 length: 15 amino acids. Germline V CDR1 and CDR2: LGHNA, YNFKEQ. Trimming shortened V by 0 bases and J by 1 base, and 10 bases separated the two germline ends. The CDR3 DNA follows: TGTGCCAGCAGCCAAGATGTAGTCGGGTCCTACGAGCAGTACTTC. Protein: CASSQDVVGSYEQYF.

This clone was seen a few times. The CDR3, as DNA: TGTGCCTGGAGCAGATTGTTTGGCGAGCAGTTCTTC. Its translation is CAWSRLFGEQFF. V usage is TRBV30 and J usage is TRBJ2-1; D is uncertain. The V and J ends lost 3 bases and 10 bases respectively, with 13 bases between them. Germline CDR1 is GTSNPN and CDR2 is SVGIG (reference sequence). This CDR3 region has 12 residues.

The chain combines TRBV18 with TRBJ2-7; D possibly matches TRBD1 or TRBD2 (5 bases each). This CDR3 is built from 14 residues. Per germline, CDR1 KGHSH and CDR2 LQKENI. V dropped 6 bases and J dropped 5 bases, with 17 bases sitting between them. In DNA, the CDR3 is TGTGCCAGCTCGGGACCCCCAATGGCGCACGAGCAGTACTTC. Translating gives CASSGPPMAHEQYF.

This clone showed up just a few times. DNA for the CDR3: TGCGCCAGCAGCCCCCGTCTTCGGACAGCGCCGCATGAAAAACTGTTTTTT. It is translated as CASSPRLRTAPHEKLFF. This sequence joins TRBV5-1 and TRBJ1-4, with D possibly TRBD1 on 6 matching bases. The CDR3 covers 17 residues. The V end was cut by 4 bases, the J end by 6 bases, with 22 bases between. CDR1 SGHRS and CDR2 YFSETQ come from the germline V gene. Combining the CDR3 with reference TRBV5-1 and TRBJ1-4 gives the whole variable domain KAGVTQTPRYLIKTRGQQVTLSCSPISGHRSVSWYQQTPGQGLQFLFEYFSETQRNKGNFPGRFSGRQFSNSRSEMNVSTLELGDSALYLCASSPRLRTAPHEKLFFGSGTQLSVL.

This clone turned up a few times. The DNA of the CDR3 is TGCGCCAGCAGCTTGGACGGTAGCAATCAGCCCCAGCATTTT. Translated, it gives CASSLDGSNQPQHF. V and J are TRBV5-1 and TRBJ1-5, with unresolved D. CDR3 length: 14 amino acids. V lost 0 bases, J lost 0 bases, and 4 bases lay in between. Germline CDR1 and CDR2: SGHRS and YFSETQ. Together with reference TRBV5-1 and TRBJ1-5, the CDR3 gives the full variable domain: KAGVTQTPRYLIKTRGQQVTLSCSPISGHRSVSWYQQTPGQGLQFLFEYFSETQRNKGNFPGRFSGRQFSNSRSEMNVSTLELGDSALYLCASSLDGSNQPQHFGDGTRLSIL.

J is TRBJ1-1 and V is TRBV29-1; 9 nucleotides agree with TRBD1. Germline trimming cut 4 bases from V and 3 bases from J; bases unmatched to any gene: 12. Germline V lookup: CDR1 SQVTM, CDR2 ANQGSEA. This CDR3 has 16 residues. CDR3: CSVARTGVWVDTEAFF. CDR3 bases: TGCAGCGTTGCCAGGACAGGGGTATGGGTTGACACTGAAGCTTTCTTT. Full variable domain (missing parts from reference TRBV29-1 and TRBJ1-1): SAVISQKPSRDICQRGTSLTIQCQVDSQVTMMFWYRQQPGQSLTLIATANQGSEATYESGFVIDKFPISRPNLTFSTLTVSNMSPEDSSIYLCSVARTGVWVDTEAFFGQGTRLTVV.

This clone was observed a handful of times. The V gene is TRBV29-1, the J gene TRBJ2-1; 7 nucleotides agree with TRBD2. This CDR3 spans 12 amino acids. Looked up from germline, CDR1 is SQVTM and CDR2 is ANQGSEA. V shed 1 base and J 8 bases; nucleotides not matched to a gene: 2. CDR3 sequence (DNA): TGCAGCGTTGAAGTAGCGGGCGATGAGCAGTTCTTC. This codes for CSVEVAGDEQFF.

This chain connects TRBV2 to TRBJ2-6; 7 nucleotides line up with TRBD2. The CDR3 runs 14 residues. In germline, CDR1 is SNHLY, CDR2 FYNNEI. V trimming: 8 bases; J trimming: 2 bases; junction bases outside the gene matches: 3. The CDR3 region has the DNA TGTGCCAGCGGAGGGACTACTGGGGCCAACGTCCTGACTTTC. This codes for CASGGTTGANVLTF.

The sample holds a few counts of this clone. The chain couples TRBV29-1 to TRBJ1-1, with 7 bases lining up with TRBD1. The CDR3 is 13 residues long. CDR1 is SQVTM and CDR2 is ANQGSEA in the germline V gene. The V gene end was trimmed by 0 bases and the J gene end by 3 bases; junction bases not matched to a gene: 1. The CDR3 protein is CSVEEDRYTEAFF. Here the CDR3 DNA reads TGCAGCGTTGAAGAGGACAGGTACACTGAAGCTTTCTTT. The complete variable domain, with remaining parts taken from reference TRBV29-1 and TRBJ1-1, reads SAVISQKPSRDICQRGTSLTIQCQVDSQVTMMFWYRQQPGQSLTLIATANQGSEATYESGFVIDKFPISRPNLTFSTLTVSNMSPEDSSIYLCSVEEDRYTEAFFGQGTRLTVV.

In DNA, the CDR3 is TGTGCCAGCAGTTCTCTAGTTAATCAGGGAGAGACCCAGTACTTC. It is translated as CASSSLVNQGETQYF. The rearrangement links TRBV6-5 to TRBJ2-5, with D possibly matching TRBD1 (5 bases). Looked up from germline, CDR1 is MNHEY and CDR2 is SVGAGI. Deletions cut 4 bases from V and 4 bases from J, with 16 bases between. This CDR3 contains 15 residues.